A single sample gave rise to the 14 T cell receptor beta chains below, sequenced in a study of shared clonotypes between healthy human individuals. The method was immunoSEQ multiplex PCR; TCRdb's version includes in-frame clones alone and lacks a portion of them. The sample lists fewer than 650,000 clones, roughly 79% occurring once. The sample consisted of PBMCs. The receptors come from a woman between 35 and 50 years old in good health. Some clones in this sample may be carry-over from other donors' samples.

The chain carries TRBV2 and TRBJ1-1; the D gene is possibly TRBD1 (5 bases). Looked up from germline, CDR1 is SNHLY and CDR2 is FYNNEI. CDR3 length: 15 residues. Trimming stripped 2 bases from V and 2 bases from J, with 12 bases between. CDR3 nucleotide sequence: TGTGCCAGCAGTGAACAGGGCGTATCAAACACTGAAGCTTTCTTT. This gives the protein CASSEQGVSNTEAFF.

Here the CDR3 DNA reads TGTGCCAGCAGGTCGGGGGCCGCGGGAGTATTCAATGAGCAGTTCTTC. This translates into CASRSGAAGVFNEQFF. This sequence joins TRBV7-9 and TRBJ2-1, with D maybe TRBD2 (7 bases). The CDR3 covers 16 residues. With 6 bases removed from V and 6 bases from J, the gap between germline ends came to 21 bases. Germline V lookup: CDR1 SEHNR, CDR2 FQNEAQ (reference sequence).

The CDR3 nucleotides are TGTGCCAGCAGCCCCGGCGGGATCAGCTCCTACAATGAGCAGTTCTTC. Residues: CASSPGGISSYNEQFF. The chain uses TRBV7-9 and TRBJ2-1; the D gene is possibly TRBD2 (6 bases). Trimming took off 5 bases at V and 0 bases at J, with 14 bases between the two ends. The length of the CDR3 is 16 residues. CDR1 is SEHNR and CDR2 is FQNEAQ in the germline V gene (reference sequence).

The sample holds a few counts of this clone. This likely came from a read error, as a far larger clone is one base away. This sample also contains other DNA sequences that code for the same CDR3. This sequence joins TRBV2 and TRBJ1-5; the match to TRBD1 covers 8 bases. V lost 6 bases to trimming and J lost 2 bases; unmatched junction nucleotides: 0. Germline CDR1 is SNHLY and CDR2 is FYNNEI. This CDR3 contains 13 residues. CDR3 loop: CASRTGGNQPQHF. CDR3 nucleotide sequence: TGTGCCAGCAGGACAGGGGGCAATCAGCCCCAGCATTTT. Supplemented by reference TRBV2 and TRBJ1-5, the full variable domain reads EPEVTQTPSHQVTQMGQEVILRCVPISNHLYFYWYRQILGQKVEFLVSFYNNEISEKSEIFDDQFSVERPDGSNFTLKIRSTKLEDSAMYFCASRTGGNQPQHFGDGTRLSIL.

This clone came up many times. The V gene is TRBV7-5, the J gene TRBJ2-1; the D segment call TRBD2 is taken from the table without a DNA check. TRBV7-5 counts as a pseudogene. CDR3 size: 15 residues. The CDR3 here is CASSLVPEAYNEQFF. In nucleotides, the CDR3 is TGTGCCAGCAGCTTAGTTCCAGAGGCCTACAATGAGCAGTTCTTC.

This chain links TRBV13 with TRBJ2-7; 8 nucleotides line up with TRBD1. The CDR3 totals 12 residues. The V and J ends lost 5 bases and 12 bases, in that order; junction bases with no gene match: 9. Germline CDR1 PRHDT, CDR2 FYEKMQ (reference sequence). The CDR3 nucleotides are TGTGCCAGCAGCCCAGACAGGGGAAATTTGTACTTC. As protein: CASSPDRGNLYF.

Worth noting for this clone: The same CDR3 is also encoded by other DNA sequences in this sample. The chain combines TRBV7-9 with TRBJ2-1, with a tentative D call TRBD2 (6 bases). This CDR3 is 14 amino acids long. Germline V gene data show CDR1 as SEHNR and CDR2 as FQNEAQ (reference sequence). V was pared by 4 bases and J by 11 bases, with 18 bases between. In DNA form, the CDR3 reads TGTGCCAGCAGCTCCACTTCGGAGGGTGCTAAGCAGTTCTTC. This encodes CASSSTSEGAKQFF.

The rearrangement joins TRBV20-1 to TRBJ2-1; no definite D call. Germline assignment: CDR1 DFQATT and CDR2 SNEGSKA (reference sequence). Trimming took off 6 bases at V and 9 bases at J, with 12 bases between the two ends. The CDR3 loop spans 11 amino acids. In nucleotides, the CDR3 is TGCAGTGCCACCCGCCCCAGTGAGCAGTTCTTC. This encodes CSATRPSEQFF.

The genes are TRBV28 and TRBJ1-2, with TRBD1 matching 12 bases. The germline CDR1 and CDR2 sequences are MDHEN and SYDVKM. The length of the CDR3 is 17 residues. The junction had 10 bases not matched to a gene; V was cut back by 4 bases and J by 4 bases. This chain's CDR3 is CASSSPGTGGVGYGYTF. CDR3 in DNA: TGTGCCAGCAGTTCCCCCGGGACAGGGGGCGTTGGCTATGGCTACACCTTC.

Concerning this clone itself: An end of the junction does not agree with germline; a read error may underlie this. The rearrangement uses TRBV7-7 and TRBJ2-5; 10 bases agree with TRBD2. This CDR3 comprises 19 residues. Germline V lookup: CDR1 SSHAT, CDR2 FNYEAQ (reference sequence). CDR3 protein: CASSLRSSSGSLWGETQYF. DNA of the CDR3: TGTGCTAGCAGCTTAAGGTCGTCTAGCGGGAGTTTGTGGGGAGAGACCCAGTACTTC.

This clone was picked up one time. The DNA of the CDR3 is TGTGCCACCTCGACGGTCCTTAATGAAAAACTGTTTTTT. It is translated as CATSTVLNEKLFF. The chain employs TRBV6-6 and TRBJ1-4; D gene ambiguous. The length of the CDR3 is 13 residues. CDR1 MNHNY and CDR2 SVGAGI come from the germline V gene (reference sequence). Trimming pared 10 bases from V and 4 bases from J, leaving 13 bases between.

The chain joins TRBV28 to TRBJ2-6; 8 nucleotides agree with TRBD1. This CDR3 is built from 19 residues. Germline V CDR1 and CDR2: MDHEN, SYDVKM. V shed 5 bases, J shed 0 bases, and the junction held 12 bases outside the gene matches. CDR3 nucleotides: TGTGCCAGCAGTCAAACGGGACAGGTCCGTTTCTCTGGGGCCAACGTCCTGACTTTC. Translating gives CASSQTGQVRFSGANVLTF.

CDR3 DNA: TGTGCCAGCAGCTTAACCGGGCCCATGTGGGACACTGAAGCTTTCTTT. Residues: CASSLTGPMWDTEAFF. V gene TRBV7-3 combines with J gene TRBJ1-1, with D unresolved. Germline CDR1 reads SGHTA; CDR2 reads FQGTGA. V lost 0 bases and J 3 bases, leaving 14 bases between the germline ends. The CDR3 is 16 amino acids.

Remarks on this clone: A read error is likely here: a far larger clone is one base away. The CDR3 sequence is CASTPGLTGPEKLLF. The DNA for the CDR3 is TGTGCCAGCACCCCGGGGTTGACAGGGCCCGAAAAACTGCTTTTT. J is TRBJ1-4 and V is TRBV7-9, with 7 bases that match TRBD1. This CDR3 is built from 15 residues. Germline lookup yields CDR1 SEHNR and CDR2 FQNEAQ (reference sequence).